This entry features one T cell receptor beta chain sequence. No antigen is known for it. The data originate from a study of cytomegalovirus exposure and HLA in healthy donors. Study context: In terms of ancestry, the Caucasian-associated cluster contained roughly 81% of the roughly 400 genotyped donors. Study-wide findings and caveats: As immune exposure information, only CMV serostatus was available. Presence/absence analyses rested on an assumption that sequencing depth was roughly uniform across donors.

Germline lookup yields CDR1 LNHDA and CDR2 SQIVND (reference sequence). CDR3 size: 11 residues. V lost 9 bases and J 8 bases, leaving 13 bases between the germline ends. The PCR employed 60 Vbeta primers together with 13 Jbeta primers. Here immunoSEQ multiplex PCR was the method, and the copy in TCRdb shows in-frame clones only, minus some. In all, the sample yields tens of thousands of clones. The sample taken for sequencing was PBMCs. The chain carries TRBV19 and TRBJ1-1; D is possibly TRBD1 (6 bases). The sequence was collected from a woman aged 25 to 39 in good health and CMV-seronegative. CDR3 sequence (DNA): TGTGCCAGCGCCGCAGGGGTGGAAGCTTTCTTT. It specifies CASAAGVEAFF.